The 12 T cell receptor beta chains in this list originate from one sample, sequenced in a study of early T cells in non-severe SARS-CoV-2 infection. From the 5' RACE reads, TCRdb called clonotypes with MiXCR, one entry per CDR3 protein. Of about 54,000 distinct CDR3 sequences listed, 7.7% are singletons. The sequencing here drew on whole blood, taken at baseline. The origin of the receptors is an adult who was a healthcare worker with PCR-confirmed SARS-CoV-2 infection or an uninfected control (not recorded which).

The chain uses TRBV6-5 and TRBJ1-4; TRBD1 matches 7 bases. The V segment lost 5 bases and the J segment 7 bases; nucleotides outside the gene matches: 10. This CDR3 spans 15 amino acids. The germline gives CDR1 MNHEY, CDR2 SVGAGI. The CDR3 region is CASSPRGGGIEKLFF. In nucleotides, the CDR3 is TGTGCCAGCAGTCCCCGGGGAGGGGGCATTGAAAAACTGTTTTTT.

This clonotype was counted ten times or more. This chain connects TRBV6-6 to TRBJ1-1; D remains ambiguous. Trimming shortened V by 1 base and J by 4 bases, and 19 bases separated the two germline ends. The CDR3 is 17 residues long. Germline values: CDR1 MNHNY, CDR2 SVGAGI (reference sequence). This CDR3 reads CASSYYGVWTYSTEAFF. CDR3 bases: TGTGCCAGCAGTTACTACGGTGTTTGGACGTACTCCACTGAAGCTTTCTTT.

This clonotype was seen repeatedly, ten times or more. The chain combines TRBV10-2 with TRBJ1-2, with D perhaps matching TRBD1 (5 bases). Trimming removed 3 bases at V and 3 bases at J, with 5 bases between. CDR3 size: 12 residues. Germline V gene data show CDR1 as WSHSY and CDR2 as SAAADI. CDR3 DNA: TGCGCCAGCAGTGACAGGGACTATGGCTACACCTTC. Protein product: CASSDRDYGYTF.

V is TRBV12-3 or TRBV12-4 and J is TRBJ2-1; 10 nucleotides align to TRBD2. The CDR3 length is 17 residues. The trim removed 1 base at V and 4 bases at J, leaving 7 bases unmatched. CDR3 DNA sequence: TGTGCCAGCAGTTTAGATGGACTAGCGGTCCTATACAATGAGCAGTTCTTC. Translated, it gives CASSLDGLAVLYNEQFF.

This clonotype has ten or more counts. V gene TRBV19 combines with J gene TRBJ2-5; 11 nucleotides line up with TRBD1. The CDR3 spans 15 residues. With V trimmed by 1 base and J by 10 bases, 8 bases remained unmatched. Germline lookup yields CDR1 LNHDA and CDR2 SQIVND (reference sequence). In nucleotides, the CDR3 is TGTGCCAGTAGTATAGGCGGCCGGGACAGGGGGTTCCAGTACTTC. Its protein is CASSIGGRDRGFQYF.

A note on this clonotype: A junction boundary mismatches the germline segment, possibly from a read error. The CDR3: CASSDVAGGGTDTKYF. In DNA, the CDR3 is TGTGCCAGCAGTGACGTGGCGGGAGGGGGCACAGATACGAAGTATTTT. The chain combines TRBV6-4 with TRBJ2-3; 9 positions match TRBD2. Germline CDR1 reads MRHNA; CDR2 reads SNTAGT. The CDR3 loop spans 16 amino acids.

This clonotype was observed a handful of times. This rearrangement joins TRBV20-1 to TRBJ1-1, with D uncertain. The CDR3 covers 11 residues. Germline-derived CDR1 and CDR2 are DFQATT and SNEGSKA (reference sequence). This chain's CDR3 is CRAGRNTEAFF. CDR3 sequence (DNA): TGCAGGGCAGGCCGCAACACTGAAGCTTTCTTT.

This clonotype came up many times. The chain recombines TRBV7-3 with TRBJ2-1, with a weak D call TRBD1 (6 bases). Germline V gives CDR1 SGHTA, CDR2 FQGTGA. This CDR3 is 16 amino acids long. The V gene lost 4 bases and the J gene lost 1 base, with 14 bases spanning the gap. The DNA of the CDR3 is TGTGCCAGCAGCTCAACAGGGCCGGGGTCCTACAATGAGCAGTTCTTC. As protein: CASSSTGPGSYNEQFF.

This clonotype was counted a few times. The chain carries TRBV7-2 and TRBJ2-2; 10 nucleotides agree with TRBD2. This CDR3 contains 16 residues. Germline V gene sequence: CDR1 SGHTA, CDR2 FQGNSA. J gave up 2 bases and V 5 bases, and 5 bases lay outside the gene matches. The CDR3 reads CASSQRTSGNTGELFF. The CDR3 DNA reads as TGTGCCAGCAGCCAGCGGACTAGCGGCAACACCGGGGAGCTGTTTTTT.

This clonotype occurred many times. V usage is TRBV7-9 and J usage is TRBJ2-1; D is ambiguous. V lost 5 bases and J lost 6, with 17 bases in between. This CDR3 region has 15 residues. Germline CDR1 and CDR2: SEHNR and FQNEAQ (reference sequence). The CDR3 DNA reads as TGTGCCAGCAGCCACAGCCTTGTCAGCGTCAATGAGCAGTTCTTC. Translating it yields CASSHSLVSVNEQFF.

This clonotype was seen ten or more times. The V and J genes are TRBV6-2 or TRBV6-3 and TRBJ1-2; 12 bases agree with TRBD1. Germline-derived CDR1 and CDR2 are MNHEY and SVGEGT. The trim removed 5 bases at V and 3 bases at J, leaving 7 bases unmatched. The CDR3 is 16 amino acids. CDR3 sequence: CASSHWDRGRDYGYTF. CDR3 coding DNA: TGTGCCAGCAGTCATTGGGACAGGGGGCGTGACTATGGCTACACCTTC.

This clonotype was seen ten or more times. The chain recombines TRBV28 with TRBJ2-5, with D hard to call. Trimming cost V 2 bases and J 5 bases, with 6 bases left between them. Per the germline V gene, CDR1 is MDHEN and CDR2 is SYDVKM. The CDR3 has 12 residues. CDR3 sequence reads: CASSLRPETQYF. The CDR3 nucleotides are TGTGCCAGCAGTTTACGTCCCGAGACCCAGTACTTC.